Each of the 5 T cell receptor beta chains below was sequenced from the same sample in a study of T cells after somatic rescue of genetic block. Assay used: immunoSEQ multiplex PCR; TCRdb lists only in-frame clones, some missing. Among tens of thousands of clones listed, 85% to 95% were seen once. Sequencing was done on a sample of peripheral blood mononuclear cells (PBMCs). These receptors came from a man aged 40-49 years.

This chain links TRBV7-9 with TRBJ2-7; 8 nucleotides match TRBD1. Looked up from germline, CDR1 is SEHNR and CDR2 is FQNEAQ (reference sequence). The CDR3 spans 16 residues. Trimming cost V 4 bases and J 3 bases; bases outside gene matches: 11. The CDR3 loop reads CASSSLETGVVYEQYF. Written as DNA, the CDR3 is TGTGCCAGCAGCTCCCTAGAGACAGGGGTGGTCTACGAGCAGTACTTC.

The J gene is TRBJ2-4, the V gene TRBV6-6, with TRBD2 identical over 7 bases. With V trimmed by 5 bases and J by 3 bases, 4 bases remained unmatched. CDR1 is MNHNY and CDR2 is SVGAGI in the germline V gene (reference sequence). The CDR3 has 14 residues. The CDR3 spells CASSRGGNKNIQYF. The CDR3 DNA reads TGTGCCAGCAGTAGGGGAGGGAACAAAAACATTCAGTACTTC.

The rearrangement links TRBV28 to TRBJ1-1, with D maybe TRBD1 (6 bases). This CDR3 has 13 residues. The ends were cut back, 7 bases at V and 7 bases at J, with 16 bases in the middle. The germline gives CDR1 MDHEN, CDR2 SYDVKM. The CDR3 is CASTLADRLEAFF. The CDR3 DNA reads TGTGCCAGCACCCTAGCAGACAGGCTTGAAGCTTTCTTT. The whole variable domain, filled in from reference TRBV28 and TRBJ1-1, reads DVKVTQSSRYLVKRTGEKVFLECVQDMDHENMFWYRQDPGLGLRLIYFSYDVKMKEKGDIPEGYSVSREKKERFSLILESASTNQTSMYLCASTLADRLEAFFGQGTRLTVV.

This chain connects TRBV2 to TRBJ1-5, with D unresolved. The V and J ends lost 7 bases and 0 bases respectively, with 10 bases between them. The CDR3 runs to 14 residues. CDR1 and CDR2 (germline): SNHLY, FYNNEI. The CDR3 loop is CASKVAYSNQPQHF. In nucleotides, the CDR3 is TGTGCCAGCAAAGTAGCTTATAGCAATCAGCCCCAGCATTTT.

This clone turned up a few times. The chain links TRBV15 to TRBJ2-7, with a weak D call TRBD1 (6 bases). The germline V and J ends were trimmed by 5 bases and 0 bases, with 14 bases remaining between them. CDR3 length: 15 amino acids. Germline values: CDR1 LNHNV, CDR2 YYDKDF (reference sequence). This CDR3 reads CATSPYRDNSYEQYF. The CDR3, as DNA: TGTGCCACCAGCCCATACAGGGACAACTCCTACGAGCAGTACTTC.